The 19 T cell receptor beta chains below were found in one sample sequenced in a study of blood T cell repertoires in COVID-19. Repertoires were generated with immunoSEQ multiplex PCR, while TCRdb's copy carries only in-frame clones and drops some. The table records just under 40,000 clones, 79% of them present only once. Sequenced input: peripheral blood. Receptors were obtained from a man aged 65 to 79 with acute or convalescent COVID-19.

The chain joins TRBV7-2 to TRBJ2-2; 15 bases fit TRBD2. The germline gives CDR1 SGHTA, CDR2 FQGNSA. CDR3 length equals 16 residues. The trim removed 5 bases at V and 7 bases at J, leaving 5 bases unmatched. The CDR3 DNA is TGTGCCAGCAGCCGGGGACTAGCGGGAGGCTTCGGGGAGCTGTTTTTT. Translated: CASSRGLAGGFGELFF. Supplemented by reference TRBV7-2 and TRBJ2-2, the full variable domain reads GAGVSQSPSNKVTEKGKDVELRCDPISGHTALYWYRQSLGQGLEFLIYFQGNSAPDKSGLPSDRFSAERTGGSVSTLTIQRTQQEDSAVYLCASSRGLAGGFGELFFGEGSRLTVL.

The chain uses TRBV9 and TRBJ2-7, with TRBD1 identical over 10 bases. Unmatched junction bases numbered 1, after V lost 0 bases and J lost 1 base. Germline loops: CDR1 SGDLS, CDR2 YYNGEE. The CDR3 sequence is 15 residues long. The chain's CDR3 is CASSVGQGASYEQYF. The CDR3 DNA follows: TGTGCCAGCAGCGTAGGACAGGGGGCATCCTACGAGCAGTACTTC.

The V and J genes are TRBV28 and TRBJ1-6; TRBD1 is a possible D gene (6 bases). The CDR3 extends over 13 amino acids. The V gene lost 10 bases and the J gene lost 10 bases, with 17 bases spanning the gap. In germline, CDR1 is MDHEN, CDR2 SYDVKM. The CDR3 region has the DNA TGTGCCACCTATCCAGGACAGAAGTCACCCCTCCACTTT. This translates into CATYPGQKSPLHF.

For this clone: Being one base from a much bigger clone, this may be a read error. The chain has TRBV2 and TRBJ1-5, with D unclear. Germline CDR1 reads SNHLY; CDR2 reads FYNNEI. With 6 bases removed from V and 2 bases from J, the gap between germline ends came to 11 bases. The CDR3 sequence is 14 residues long. CDR3 region: CASSPWRGNQPQHF. The CDR3 DNA reads as TGTGCCAGCAGCCCTTGGAGAGGCAATCAGCCCCAGCATTTT. The whole variable domain, remainder taken from reference TRBV2 and TRBJ1-5, is EPEVTQTPSHQVTQMGQEVILRCVPISNHLYFYWYRQILGQKVEFLVSFYNNEISEKSEIFDDQFSVERPDGSNFTLKIRSTKLEDSAMYFCASSPWRGNQPQHFGDGTRLSIL.

The chain is built from TRBV9 and TRBJ1-3; D not certain. The germline V gene encodes CDR1 SGDLS and CDR2 YYNGEE. The CDR3 length is 15 residues. Trimming removed 5 bases at V and 3 bases at J, with 15 bases between. CDR3 nucleotide sequence: TGTGCCAGCAGTAGCGGAGGGCTACGTGGAAACACCATATATTTT. Encoded protein: CASSSGGLRGNTIYF.

The chain joins TRBV6-2 or TRBV6-3 to TRBJ2-2; D is unclear. The CDR3 has 15 residues. Looked up from germline, CDR1 is MNHEY and CDR2 is SVGEGT. The V end was cut by 2 bases, the J end by 0 bases, with 7 bases between. CDR3 residues: CASSYRQANTGELFF. The CDR3 DNA is TGTGCCAGCAGTTACAGGCAGGCGAACACCGGGGAGCTGTTTTTT.

The chain uses TRBV7-9 and TRBJ1-4, with a tentative D call TRBD1 (5 bases). In germline, CDR1 is SEHNR, CDR2 FQNEAQ (reference sequence). This CDR3 has 14 residues. V lost 5 bases, J lost 7 bases, and 14 bases lay in between. This CDR3 is CASSLTAVGEKLFF. The CDR3 DNA reads as TGTGCCAGCAGCCTGACAGCTGTCGGTGAAAAACTGTTTTTT.

The V and J genes are TRBV4-1 and TRBJ1-4; D remains ambiguous. Between the trimmed V and J ends, which lost 1 base and 3 bases, there was a span of 9 bases. The CDR3 length is 15 residues. Per the germline V gene, CDR1 is MGHRA and CDR2 is YSYEKL. CDR3 amino acids: CASSQGPGSNEKLFF. CDR3 bases: TGCGCCAGCAGCCAAGGACCGGGATCTAATGAAAAACTGTTTTTT.

The chain carries TRBV18 and TRBJ2-5, with D possibly being TRBD2 (5 bases). This CDR3 is built from 13 residues. V was cut by 5 bases and J by 1 base, with 8 bases left in between. The germline V gene has CDR1 KGHSH and CDR2 LQKENI. CDR3 coding DNA: TGTGCCAGCTCATCCCGGGGCCAAGAGACCCAGTACTTC. Translated: CASSSRGQETQYF.

This clone turned up a few times. The chain uses TRBV6-6 and TRBJ1-6; D call uncertain. This CDR3 spans 13 amino acids. The V gene's germline CDR1 is MNHNY and CDR2 SVGAGI (reference sequence). For the CDR3, the DNA is TGTGCGGTAGAATCCCCTTATAATTCACCCCTCCACTTT. Amino acids: CAVESPYNSPLHF.

The chain employs TRBV7-2 and TRBJ2-1; the match to TRBD1 covers 8 bases. The CDR3 is 14 residues long. V was pared by 8 bases and J by 8 bases, with 11 bases of the junction left unmatched. Germline CDR1 is SGHTA and CDR2 is FQGNSA. The DNA for the CDR3 is TGTGCCAGCTCCGGGACAGGCTTTATCCATGAGCAGTTCTTC. This encodes CASSGTGFIHEQFF.

This clone occurred once. The chain links TRBV7-2 to TRBJ2-3; no firm D call. The CDR3 consists of 13 residues. CDR1 SGHTA and CDR2 FQGNSA come from the germline V gene. V was shortened by 5 bases and J by 6 bases, with 12 bases between the two germline ends. The CDR3 DNA is TGTGCCAGCAGCGTTAACATACAGGATACGCAGTATTTT. This sequence encodes CASSVNIQDTQYF.

This clone occurred a few times. In nucleotides, the CDR3 is TGTGCCAGTAGTATCGAGACGACTAGCGCCTCCTCCTACGAGCAGTACTTC. Its translation: CASSIETTSASSYEQYF. The V call is TRBV19, the J call TRBJ2-7; TRBD2 matches 8 bases. The junction had 10 bases not matched to a gene; V was cut back by 3 bases and J by 0 bases. The CDR3 covers 17 residues. The germline CDR1 and CDR2 sequences are LNHDA and SQIVND (reference sequence).

This chain connects TRBV27 to TRBJ1-6; weak D call: TRBD1 (6 bases). Trimming pared 2 bases from V and 6 bases from J, leaving 11 bases between. CDR1 and CDR2 from the germline V gene are MNHEY and SMNVEV (reference sequence). This CDR3 comprises 15 residues. The CDR3 protein is CASSLIRQANSPLHF. The CDR3 region has the DNA TGTGCCAGCAGTTTAATTCGACAGGCTAATTCACCCCTCCACTTT.

The chain joins TRBV4-3 to TRBJ2-2; D remains unclear. V was pared by 4 bases and J by 2 bases, with 14 bases between. The CDR3 runs to 16 residues. Per germline, CDR1 LGHNA and CDR2 YSLEER. This chain's CDR3 is CASSPYFPGNTGELFF. The CDR3 bases are TGCGCCAGCAGCCCATACTTTCCCGGTAACACCGGGGAGCTGTTTTTT.

The J gene is TRBJ2-1, the V gene TRBV5-1; 10 positions match TRBD2. The CDR3 contains 15 residues. Trimming removed 2 bases from V and 8 bases from J; junction bases left unmatched: 7. CDR1 and CDR2 (germline): SGHRS, YFSETQ. CDR3 coding DNA: TGCGCCAGCAGCTTAGGGCTAGCGGGAGAGCATGAGCAGTTCTTC. Translating it yields CASSLGLAGEHEQFF.

The genes are TRBV19 and TRBJ2-1; 9 bases fit TRBD2. Trimming took 4 bases from V and 1 from J; bases not matched to a gene: 2. This CDR3 is 15 amino acids long. The germline CDR1 and CDR2 sequences are LNHDA and SQIVND (reference sequence). The CDR3 here is CASSTGLASYNEQFF. Written as DNA, the CDR3 is TGTGCCAGTAGTACGGGACTAGCTTCCTACAATGAGCAGTTCTTC.

DNA for the CDR3: TGTGCCAGCCGGCAGGAAGGGGGTTATAGCAATCAGCCCCAGCATTTT. Residues: CASRQEGGYSNQPQHF. The chain recombines TRBV19 with TRBJ1-5; D possibly corresponds to TRBD1 (6 bases). The CDR3 has 16 residues. V was clipped by 9 bases and J by 0 bases, with 18 bases between them. Germline V gene sequence: CDR1 LNHDA, CDR2 SQIVND (reference sequence).

This clone was counted only a few times. The rearrangement uses TRBV7-3 and TRBJ2-1, with D hard to call. This CDR3 is built from 15 residues. Germline CDR1 is SGHTA and CDR2 is FQGTGA. V lost 1 base, J lost 0 bases, and 7 bases lay in between. CDR3 DNA sequence: TGTGCCAGCAGCTTAAGGCCCGCCTCCTACAATGAGCAGTTCTTC. It is translated as CASSLRPASYNEQFF. Looking up the rest from reference TRBV7-3 and TRBJ2-1 gives the full variable domain: GAGVSQTPSNKVTEKGKYVELRCDPISGHTALYWYRQSLGQGPEFLIYFQGTGAADDSGLPNDRFFAVRPEGSVSTLKIQRTERGDSAVYLCASSLRPASYNEQFFGPGTRLTVL.